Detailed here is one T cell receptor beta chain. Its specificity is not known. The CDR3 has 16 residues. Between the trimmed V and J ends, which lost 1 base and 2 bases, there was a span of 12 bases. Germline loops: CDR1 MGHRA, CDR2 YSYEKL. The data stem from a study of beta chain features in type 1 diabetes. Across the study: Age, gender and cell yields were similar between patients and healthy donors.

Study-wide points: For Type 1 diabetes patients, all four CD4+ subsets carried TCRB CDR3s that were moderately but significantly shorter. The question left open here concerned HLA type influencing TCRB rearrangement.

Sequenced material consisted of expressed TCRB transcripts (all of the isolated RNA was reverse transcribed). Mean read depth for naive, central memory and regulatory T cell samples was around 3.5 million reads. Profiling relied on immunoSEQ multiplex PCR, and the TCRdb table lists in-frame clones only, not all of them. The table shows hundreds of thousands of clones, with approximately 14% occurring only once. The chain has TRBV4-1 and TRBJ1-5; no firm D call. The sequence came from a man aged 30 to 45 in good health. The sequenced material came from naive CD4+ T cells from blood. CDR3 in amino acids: CASSQGAARGNQPQHF. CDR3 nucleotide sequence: TGCGCCAGCAGCCAAGGAGCCGCAAGAGGCAATCAGCCCCAGCATTTT.